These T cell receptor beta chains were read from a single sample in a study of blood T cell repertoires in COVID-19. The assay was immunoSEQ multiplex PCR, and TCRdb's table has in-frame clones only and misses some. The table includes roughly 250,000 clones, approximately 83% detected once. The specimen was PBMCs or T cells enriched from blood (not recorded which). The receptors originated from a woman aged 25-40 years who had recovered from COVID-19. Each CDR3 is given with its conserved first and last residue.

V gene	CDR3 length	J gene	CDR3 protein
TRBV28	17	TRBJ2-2	CASSFVRAGGSFGELFF
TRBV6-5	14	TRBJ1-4	CASRIGRNNEKLFF
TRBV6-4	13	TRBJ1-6	CASSSGVNSPLHF
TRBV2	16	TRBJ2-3	CASSDEESALTDTQYF
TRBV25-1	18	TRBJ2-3	CASSDQKSGREGTDTQYF
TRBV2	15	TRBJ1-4	CASSPIDRGNEKLFF
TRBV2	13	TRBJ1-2	CASSGTGLNGYTF
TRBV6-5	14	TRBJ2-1	CASSYSRGYNEQFF
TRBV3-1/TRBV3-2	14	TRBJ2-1	CASKRTGGEYEQFF
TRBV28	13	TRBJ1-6	CASNMGALMPLHF
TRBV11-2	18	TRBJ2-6	CASSSFRGQPPGANVLTF
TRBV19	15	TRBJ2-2	CASSATGGWTGELFF
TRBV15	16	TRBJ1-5	CATSSGWDRGSQPQHF
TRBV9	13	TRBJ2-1	CASSGREGNEQFF
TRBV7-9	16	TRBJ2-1	CASSLAPGTSTYEQFF
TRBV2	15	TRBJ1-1	CASSVHGSGVTEAFF
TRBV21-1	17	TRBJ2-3	CASSKVATGWVTDTQYF